The 8 T cell receptor beta chains presented below share a single source sample, sequenced in a study of shared clonotypes between healthy human individuals. Positive CCR7 selection of CD45RO-negative cells yielded the naive CD8 cells, and terminally differentiated effector memory CD45RA+ cells were excluded. The repertoire was sequenced with immunoSEQ multiplex PCR; TCRdb's copy has only in-frame clones and lacks some. The repertoire includes about 2 million clones, approximately 94% of them detected once, and 0.85% to 1.2% sits in the top ten. The sequencing input was naive CD8+ T cells sorted from blood. Receptors were obtained from a man younger than 30 in good health.

V usage is TRBV7-9 and J usage is TRBJ1-5; 9 bases fit TRBD1. The V and J ends lost 4 bases and 2 bases, in that order; junction bases with no gene match: 6. Germline CDR1 is SEHNR and CDR2 is FQNEAQ (reference sequence). CDR3 length equals 16 residues. CDR3 region: CASSYSGQGGNQPQHF. The CDR3 DNA sequence: TGTGCCAGCAGCTATTCGGGACAGGGCGGCAATCAGCCCCAGCATTTT.

The chain joins TRBV27 to TRBJ2-4, with 16 bases matching TRBD2. The trim removed 3 bases at V and 8 bases at J, leaving 4 bases unmatched. The CDR3 has 16 amino acids. CDR1 MNHEY and CDR2 SMNVEV come from the germline V gene (reference sequence). Written as DNA, the CDR3 is TGTGCCAGCAGTTTGGGACTAGCGGGGGGGCCGGACATTCAGTACTTC. It is translated as CASSLGLAGGPDIQYF.

This sequence joins TRBV5-6 and TRBJ2-7; D may be TRBD1 or TRBD2 (5 bases each). V lost 3 bases to trimming and J lost 0 bases, with 10 bases between them. The CDR3 extends over 14 amino acids. The germline V gene encodes CDR1 SGHDT and CDR2 YYEEEE. The CDR3, as DNA: TGTGCCAGCAGCTGGGGGTTGGACTCCTACGAGCAGTACTTC. It yields the protein CASSWGLDSYEQYF.

J is TRBJ1-6 and V is TRBV7-9; TRBD1 matches 10 bases. CDR3 length: 16 amino acids. Per the germline V gene, CDR1 is SEHNR and CDR2 is FQNEAQ (reference sequence). Trimming cost V 5 bases and J 6 bases; bases outside gene matches: 7. The CDR3 protein is CASSPNDRGLNSPLHF. Here the CDR3 DNA reads TGTGCCAGCAGCCCAAACGACAGGGGGCTTAATTCACCCCTCCACTTT.

CDR3 sequence: CASSLFIDGAHNEQFF. The CDR3 nucleotides read TGTGCCAGCAGCTTATTTATCGACGGGGCCCACAATGAGCAGTTCTTC. V is TRBV7-2 and J is TRBJ2-1; D assignment may be TRBD1 or TRBD2 (5 bases each). Germline V lookup: CDR1 SGHTA, CDR2 FQGNSA. The CDR3 extends over 16 amino acids. Trimming took 2 bases from V and 5 from J, leaving 16 bases between them.

This chain joins TRBV4-3 and TRBJ2-3, with TRBD2 identical over 7 bases. The CDR3 consists of 17 residues. Germline loops: CDR1 LGHNA, CDR2 YSLEER. Losses at the gene ends were 0 bases for V and 6 bases for J; bases not matched to a gene: 12. CDR3 sequence: CASSQEPSGNEGDTQYF. The DNA for the CDR3 is TGCGCCAGCAGCCAAGAGCCTAGCGGTAACGAGGGGGATACGCAGTATTTT.

With regard to this clone: Other DNA sequences in the same sample also yield this CDR3. This rearrangement joins TRBV9 to TRBJ2-7; D assignment may be TRBD1 or TRBD2 (5 bases each). Germline V gene data show CDR1 as SGDLS and CDR2 as YYNGEE. V dropped 2 bases and J dropped 2 bases, with 11 bases sitting between them. This CDR3 is 14 amino acids long. The CDR3 region has the DNA TGTGCCAGCAGCGTGCAGGGAGCCCCCTACGAGCAGTACTTC. This codes for CASSVQGAPYEQYF.

The chain is built from TRBV14 and TRBJ1-1; D is uncertain. There are 13 residues in the CDR3. The germline gives CDR1 SGHDN, CDR2 FVKESK. With 0 bases removed from V and 5 bases from J, the gap between germline ends came to 7 bases. CDR3: CASSQEGWTEAFF. Written as DNA, the CDR3 is TGTGCCAGCAGCCAAGAGGGATGGACTGAAGCTTTCTTT.